This TCR beta chain emerged from a study of neoadjuvant anti-PD-1 for oral cavity cancer. V lost 5 bases and J lost 0, with 19 bases in between. The CDR3 covers 17 residues. Germline V gives CDR1 LNHDA, CDR2 SQIVND (reference sequence). Assay used: immunoSEQ multiplex PCR; TCRdb lists only in-frame clones, some missing. The sample has tens of thousands of clones; around four fifths are singletons. Notes on the study in general: TCR analyses covered only a few patients per response group.

About this clone: Its antigen is not identified.

This clonotype was obtained from a person between 40 and 79 years old with oral cavity squamous cell carcinoma. This chain uses TRBV19 with TRBJ1-1, with a possible D match to TRBD1 (5 bases). Sequencing used PBMCs, obtained before nivolumab (anti-PD-1) treatment. The CDR3 coding sequence is TGTGCCAGTAGTCCGGAGGGGATACTAACAATGAACACTGAAGCTTTCTTT. Its protein product is CASSPEGILTMNTEAFF.